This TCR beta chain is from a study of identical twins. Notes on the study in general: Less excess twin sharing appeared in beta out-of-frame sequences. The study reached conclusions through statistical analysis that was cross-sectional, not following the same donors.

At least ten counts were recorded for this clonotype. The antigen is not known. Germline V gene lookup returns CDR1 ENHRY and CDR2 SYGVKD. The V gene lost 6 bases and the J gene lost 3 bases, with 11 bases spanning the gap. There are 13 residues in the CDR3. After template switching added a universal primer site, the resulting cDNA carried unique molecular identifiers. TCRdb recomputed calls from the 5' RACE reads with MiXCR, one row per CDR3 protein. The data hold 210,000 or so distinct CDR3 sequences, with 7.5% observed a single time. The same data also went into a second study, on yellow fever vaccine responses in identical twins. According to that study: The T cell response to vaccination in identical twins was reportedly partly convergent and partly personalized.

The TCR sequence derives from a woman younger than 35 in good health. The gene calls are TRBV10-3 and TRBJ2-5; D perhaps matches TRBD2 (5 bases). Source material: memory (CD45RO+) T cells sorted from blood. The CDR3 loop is CAISTRGEETQYF. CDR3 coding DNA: TGTGCCATCAGCACTCGGGGTGAAGAGACCCAGTACTTC.